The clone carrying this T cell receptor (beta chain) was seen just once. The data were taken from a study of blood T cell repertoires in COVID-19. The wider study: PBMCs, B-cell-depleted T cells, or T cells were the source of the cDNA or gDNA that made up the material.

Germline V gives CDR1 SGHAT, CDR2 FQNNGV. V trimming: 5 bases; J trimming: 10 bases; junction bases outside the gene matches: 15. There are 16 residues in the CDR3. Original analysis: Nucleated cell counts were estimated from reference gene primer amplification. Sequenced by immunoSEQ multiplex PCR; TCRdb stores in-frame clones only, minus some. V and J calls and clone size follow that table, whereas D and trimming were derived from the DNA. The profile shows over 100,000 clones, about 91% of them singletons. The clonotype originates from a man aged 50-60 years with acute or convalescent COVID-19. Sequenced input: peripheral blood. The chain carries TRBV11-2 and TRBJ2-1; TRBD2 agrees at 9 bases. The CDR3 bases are TGTGCCAGCAGCCTCCAGAGAGCGGGGGGCGGGGGGGAGCAGTTCTTC. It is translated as CASSLQRAGGGGEQFF.